The rows below give T cell receptor beta chains drawn from one sample of a study of T cells after somatic rescue of genetic block. Data came from immunoSEQ multiplex PCR; TCRdb stores just in-frame clones and leaves some out. The sample lists tens of thousands of clones, about 91% occurring once. Sequenced material: peripheral blood mononuclear cells (PBMCs). All receptors derive from a man aged 35 to 55. Each CDR3 is given with its conserved first and last residue. D genes are given only for firm matches. Clone size is stated in some rows and not others, as once, few, many or a class when expanded.

j_call clone_size d_call v_call cdr3_nt cdr3_aa
TRBJ2-7 - TRBD2 TRBV7-8 TGTGCCAGCAGCTTAGCCCGGACTAGCGGGAGTAACGAGCAGTACTTC CASSLARTSGSNEQYF
TRBJ2-3 - - TRBV28 TGTGCCAGCAGTCCACGGCAAGATACGCAGTATTTT CASSPRQDTQYF
TRBJ2-1 - - TRBV5-5 TGTGCCAGCAGCTCGGCAGGGGCCGAATACAATGAGCAGTTCTTC CASSSAGAEYNEQFF
TRBJ2-7 once - TRBV30 TGTGCCTGCTCTGGAGGGGCCCACGAGCAGTACTTC CACSGGAHEQYF
TRBJ2-3 - - TRBV13 TGTGCCAGCAGCTGGAGCGTGGGTGATACGCAGTATTTT CASSWSVGDTQYF
TRBJ2-1 - TRBD2 TRBV10-1 TGCGCCAGCAGTGAGGGAGCGGGGTTCGACAATGAGCAGTTCTTC CASSEGAGFDNEQFF
TRBJ1-4 - TRBD1 TRBV13 TGTGCCAGCAGCGCCCGGACGAGGGACAGAATCCTGTTTTTT CASSARTRDRILFF
TRBJ1-4 - - TRBV4-2 TGTGCCAGCAGCCAAGCGCTGGGGGCAACTAATGAAAAACTGTTTTTT CASSQALGATNEKLFF
TRBJ2-7 - - TRBV2 TGTGCCAGCACTGGAGGGGGACAGTCCTACGAGCAGTACTTC CASTGGGQSYEQYF
TRBJ2-1 - - TRBV29-1 TGCAGCGTTGATGAGGGGGTGAATGAGCAGTTCTTC CSVDEGVNEQFF
TRBJ2-5 - - TRBV5-6 TGTGCCAGCAGCTTAGTGGGGACCCAGTACTTC CASSLVGTQYF
TRBJ1-2 - TRBD1 TRBV27 TGTGCCAGCAGTTTAGCGACAGGGGTGTTTGATGGCTACACCTTC CASSLATGVFDGYTF
TRBJ2-2 - - TRBV6-6 TGTGCCAGCTGCGGCACCGGGGAGCTGTTTTTT CASCGTGELFF
TRBJ1-1 - - TRBV7-6 TGTGCCAGCAGCCCAATAATAGGACACACTGAAGCTTTCTTT CASSPIIGHTEAFF
TRBJ2-5 - TRBD1 TRBV11-3 TGTGCCAGCAGCTTGGGAACGCGGACAGGGTCAGAGGAGACCCAGTACTTC CASSLGTRTGSEETQYF
TRBJ1-2 - - TRBV4-1 TGCGCCAGCAGCCAGGAAACAATAAACTATGGCTACACCTTC CASSQETINYGYTF
TRBJ1-5 - - TRBV19 TGTGCCAGTAGTATAATAACGGAGTTCAACCAGCCCCAGCATTTT CASSIITEFNQPQHF
TRBJ1-5 - TRBD1 TRBV6-5 TGTGCCAGCAGCCGGACAGGGAATCAGCCCCAGCATTTT CASSRTGNQPQHF
TRBJ2-1 - TRBD2 TRBV27 TGTGCCAGCAGCATAGCGGGAGCGAATGAGCAGTTCTTC CASSIAGANEQFF
TRBJ2-7 once TRBD2 TRBV27 TGTGCCAGCAGTTTCTCCGCAGGGACTAGCGTATACGAGCAGTACTTC CASSFSAGTSVYEQYF
TRBJ1-1 - - TRBV7-2 TGTGCCAGCAGCTTACCTCGGACGGGGAACACTGAAGCTTTCTTT CASSLPRTGNTEAFF
TRBJ1-1 - - TRBV9 TGTGCCAGCAGTCGATCGAGCGGGGGCACTGAAGCTTTCTTT CASSRSSGGTEAFF
TRBJ2-7 - - TRBV5-4 TGTGCCAGCAGCTCAGCCCTAGCCTACGAGCAGTACTTC CASSSALAYEQYF
TRBJ2-1 - - TRBV30 TGTGCCTGGAGTGTTTTGTTCGAGGGAGCAGGGGGGTATGAGCAGTTCTTC CAWSVLFEGAGGYEQFF
TRBJ2-1 - - TRBV7-2 TGTGCCAGCAGCTTAGCAACAGGATGGGATGAGCAGTTCTTC CASSLATGWDEQFF
TRBJ2-7 - TRBD2 TRBV2 TGTGCCAGCAGTTCCGGGACTAGCGCTTGGTTAGGATACGAGCAGTACTTC CASSSGTSAWLGYEQYF
TRBJ2-5 - - TRBV10-3 TGTGCCACATCACGAATTGGGGACACACAAGAGACCCAGTACTTC CATSRIGDTQETQYF
TRBJ2-5 - - TRBV11-3 TGTGCCAGCAGCTCAAGGGAAAACCAAGAGACCCAGTACTTC CASSSRENQETQYF
TRBJ2-3 - - TRBV5-1 TGCGCCAGCAGCCATGGGACTCCTTCTAGCACAGATACGCAGTATTTT CASSHGTPSSTDTQYF
TRBJ1-5 - - TRBV2 TGTGCCAGCGGAACCAGGGGTCCGGGCCAGCCCCAGCATTTT CASGTRGPGQPQHF
TRBJ2-5 - TRBD2 TRBV12-5 TGTGCTAGTGGTTCTGGACTAGCCTGGGAGACCCAGTACTTC CASGSGLAWETQYF
TRBJ1-1 - - TRBV14 TGTGCCAGCAGCTCTCAGGGGTACACTGAAGCTTTCTTT CASSSQGYTEAFF
TRBJ2-7 - TRBD1 TRBV6-5 TGTGCCAGCACTCTGGGACAGGACTCCTACGAGCAGTACTTC CASTLGQDSYEQYF
TRBJ1-1 once TRBD1 TRBV15 TGTGCCACCAGCAGAGAGTTGACAGGGGGCCGCACTGAAGCTTTCTTT CATSRELTGGRTEAFF
TRBJ1-5 - - TRBV28 TGTGCCAGCAGTTTACAGGTTTCGTCTCAGCCCCAGCATTTT CASSLQVSSQPQHF
TRBJ1-6 - - TRBV18 TGTGCCAGCTCACCTTCAGACAGGTATAATTCACCCCTCCACTTT CASSPSDRYNSPLHF
TRBJ1-1 - - TRBV28 TGTGCCAGCAGTTTACTTAGGGGAGGAAGCACTGAAGCTTTCTTT CASSLLRGGSTEAFF
TRBJ2-3 - - TRBV9 TGTGCCAGCAGCCCTCACTTTGGGGGGAAAGATACGCAGTATTTT CASSPHFGGKDTQYF
TRBJ1-3 - - TRBV5-6 TGTGCCAGCAGCGCCAGGGCGAACACCATATATTTT CASSARANTIYF
TRBJ2-1 - TRBD2 TRBV19 TGTGCCAGTAGACTCGGGTTAGCGGGGTTCTATGAGCAGTTCTTC CASRLGLAGFYEQFF
TRBJ2-2 - TRBD1 TRBV25-1 TGTGCCAGCAGTCACTACAGGGGCACCGGGGAGCTGTTTTTT CASSHYRGTGELFF
TRBJ2-5 - - TRBV7-9 TGTGCCAGCAGCCCCGCCAATCTCCGCGGAGAGACCCAGTACTTC CASSPANLRGETQYF
TRBJ2-1 once TRBD2 TRBV9 TGTGCCAGCAGCGTGAGCGGGGGGGCCGGCAATGAGCAGTTCTTC CASSVSGGAGNEQFF
TRBJ1-2 - - TRBV18 TGTGCCAGCTCACCCGGGACCTCTAACTATGGCTACACCTTC CASSPGTSNYGYTF
TRBJ2-5 few TRBD1 TRBV14 TGTGCCAGCAGCCAATCGGGACAGGGGGTACGAGAGACCCAGTACTTC CASSQSGQGVRETQYF
TRBJ1-1 once - TRBV7-9 TGTGCCAGCACCCTGTACACTGAAGCTTTCTTT CASTLYTEAFF
TRBJ1-1 - TRBD1 TRBV9 TGTGCCAGCAGCCTCCGACAGGGGGGGAACACTGAAGCTTTCTTT CASSLRQGGNTEAFF
TRBJ2-3 - TRBD2 TRBV7-8 TGTGCCAGCAGCTTACGCGGGGGAAGCACAGATACGCAGTATTTT CASSLRGGSTDTQYF
TRBJ1-2 - TRBD1 TRBV15 TGTGCCACCAGCAGAGATCTGCCGGGACAGGGGACCGTAGGTGGCTACACCTTC CATSRDLPGQGTVGGYTF
TRBJ1-5 - - TRBV19 TGTGCCAGTAGCCCCGGGGATTATAGCAATCAGCCCCAGCATTTT CASSPGDYSNQPQHF
TRBJ1-2 - - TRBV29-1 TGCAGCGTTGGGCAGATCCTACCCTATGGCTACACCTTC CSVGQILPYGYTF
TRBJ1-1 - - TRBV10-3 TGTGCCACTTCCGGGGAGGGCACTGAAGCTTTCTTT CATSGEGTEAFF
TRBJ2-1 - - TRBV5-4 TGTGCCAGCAGCTCTGAGGGCTTACAGAGGAATGAGCAGTTCTTC CASSSEGLQRNEQFF